Below, 6 T cell receptor beta chains from the same sample are listed, as sequenced in a study of type 1 regulatory T cells. Broader study findings: Type 1 regulatory T cells had a more restricted TCR repertoire than non-type 1 regulatory T cells.

These receptors lack a known antigen. MiXCR, applied by TCRdb to the reads, yields one record per CDR3 protein. The sample contains about 69,000 distinct CDR3 sequences, less than 25% of which appear only once. Sequenced material: cultured type 1 regulatory T (Tr1) cells, either the whole culture or a sorted fraction (not recorded which). Receptors were obtained from a human donor in good health.

This clonotype was detected a few times. This chain links TRBV7-8 with TRBJ1-4; D gene uncertain. This CDR3 is 15 amino acids long. The V end lost 1 base, the J end lost 4 bases, and 10 bases lay between the germline ends. Per the germline V gene, CDR1 is SGHVS and CDR2 is FQNEAQ. CDR3: CASSLEGRGNEKLFF. The CDR3 DNA is TGTGCCAGCAGCTTAGAGGGCCGGGGTAATGAAAAACTGTTTTTT. Looking up the rest from reference TRBV7-8 and TRBJ1-4 gives the full variable domain: GAGVSQSPRYKVAKRGQDVALRCDPISGHVSLFWYQQALGQGPEFLTYFQNEAQLDKSGLPSDRFFAERPEGSVSTLKIQRTQQEDSAVYLCASSLEGRGNEKLFFGSGTQLSVL.

In regard to this clonotype: A single base separates this from a much larger clone, so it may be a read error. This chain joins TRBV9 and TRBJ1-5; D is undetermined. TRBJ2-3 matches the DNA end more closely, so the J call is doubtful. The CDR3 runs to 9 residues. CDR1 is SGDLS and CDR2 is YYNGEE in the germline V gene. CDR3 region: CASHQPQYF. The CDR3 bases are TGTGCCAGCCATCAGCCCCAGTATTTT.

This clonotype occurred a few times. This chain uses TRBV5-1 with TRBJ1-5; D not certain. V dropped 4 bases and J dropped 5 bases, with 10 bases sitting between them. CDR3 length equals 13 residues. Germline V gene sequence: CDR1 SGHRS, CDR2 YFSETQ. The CDR3 loop reads CASSPDSDQPQHF. The CDR3 DNA follows: TGCGCCAGCAGCCCGGATTCAGATCAGCCCCAGCATTTT.

This clonotype was picked up many times. This chain links TRBV18 with TRBJ1-2, with D possibly matching TRBD1 (6 bases). Germline CDR1 KGHSH, CDR2 LQKENI. This CDR3 region has 13 residues. V was cut by 2 bases and J by 7 bases, with 11 bases left in between. The CDR3 here is CASSPDGGFGYTF. The CDR3, as DNA: TGTGCCAGCTCACCAGACGGGGGCTTTGGCTACACCTTC.

This clonotype appeared a few times. The chain combines TRBV28 with TRBJ2-7, with 9 positions matching TRBD2. The trim removed 2 bases at V and 2 bases at J, leaving 7 bases unmatched. Germline assignment: CDR1 MDHEN and CDR2 SYDVKM. This CDR3 is 16 amino acids long. The CDR3 DNA sequence: TGTGCCAGCAGTTTAGGCACGGGACTAGCTCCCTACGAGCAGTACTTC. It translates to CASSLGTGLAPYEQYF. The variable domain in full, with the rest retrieved from reference TRBV28 and TRBJ2-7, is DVKVTQSSRYLVKRTGEKVFLECVQDMDHENMFWYRQDPGLGLRLIYFSYDVKMKEKGDIPEGYSVSREKKERFSLILESASTNQTSMYLCASSLGTGLAPYEQYFGPGTRLTVT.

This clonotype was counted at least ten times. The chain joins TRBV7-2 to TRBJ2-7; D may be TRBD2 (5 bases). CDR3 length equals 15 residues. Germline CDR1 SGHTA, CDR2 FQGNSA. V was cut by 0 bases and J by 6 bases, with 15 bases left in between. CDR3 in amino acids: CASSLAAGRRPEQYF. In nucleotides, the CDR3 is TGTGCCAGCAGCTTAGCGGCGGGTCGGAGGCCCGAGCAGTACTTC.